This T cell receptor beta chain was observed in a study of early T cells in non-severe SARS-CoV-2 infection. There are 14 residues in the CDR3. V dropped 6 bases and J dropped 4 bases, with 13 bases sitting between them. The germline V gene encodes CDR1 LNHDA and CDR2 SQIVND (reference sequence). Via MiXCR, TCRdb re-called the 5' RACE reads, giving one row per CDR3 protein. Of roughly 92,000 distinct CDR3 sequences in the sample, approximately 12% are singletons; the top ten hold approximately 4.4%. The source is an adult who was a healthcare worker with PCR-confirmed SARS-CoV-2 infection or an uninfected control (not recorded which). Material: whole blood, obtained at baseline. The rearrangement links TRBV19 to TRBJ1-5; possible D gene TRBD1, 5 bases. The CDR3 is CASSPGIRNQPQHF. The CDR3 DNA follows: TGTGCCAGTAGCCCAGGGATCAGGAATCAGCCCCAGCATTTT.